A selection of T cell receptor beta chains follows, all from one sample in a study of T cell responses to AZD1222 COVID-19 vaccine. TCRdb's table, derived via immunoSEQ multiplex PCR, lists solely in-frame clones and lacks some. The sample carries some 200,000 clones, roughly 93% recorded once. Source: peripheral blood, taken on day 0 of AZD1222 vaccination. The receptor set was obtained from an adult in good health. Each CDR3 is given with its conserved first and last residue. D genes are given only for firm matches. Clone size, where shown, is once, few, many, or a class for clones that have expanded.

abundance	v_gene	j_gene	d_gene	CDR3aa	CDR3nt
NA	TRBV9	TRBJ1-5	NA	CASSPRGGYDQPQHF	TGTGCCAGCAGCCCCCGAGGAGGGTATGATCAGCCCCAGCATTTT
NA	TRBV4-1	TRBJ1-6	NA	CASSQGQPSISPLHF	TGCGCCAGCAGCCAAGGGCAGCCTTCCATTTCACCCCTCCACTTT
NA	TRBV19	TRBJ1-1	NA	CASMTKGRGEAFF	TGTGCCAGTATGACCAAAGGGCGCGGGGAAGCTTTCTTT
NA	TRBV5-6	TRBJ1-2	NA	CASSSLGGGRNGYTF	TGTGCCAGCAGCTCCCTTGGAGGGGGGCGGAATGGCTACACCTTC
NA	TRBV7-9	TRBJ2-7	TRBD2	CASSPSRGAAYEQYF	TGTGCCAGCAGCCCTTCGCGGGGGGCGGCGTACGAGCAGTACTTC
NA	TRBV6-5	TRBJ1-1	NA	CASSYSKGINTEAFF	TGTGCCAGCAGTTACTCGAAAGGGATCAACACTGAAGCTTTCTTT
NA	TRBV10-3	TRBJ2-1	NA	CASGLNNEQFF	TGTGCCTCCGGACTGAACAATGAGCAGTTCTTC
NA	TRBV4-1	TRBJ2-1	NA	CASSQDRGASEFF	TGCGCCAGCAGCCAAGATCGGGGGGCCAGTGAGTTCTTC
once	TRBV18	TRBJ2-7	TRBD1	CASSPDRVSYEQYF	TGTGCCAGCTCACCGGACAGGGTGTCCTACGAGCAGTACTTC
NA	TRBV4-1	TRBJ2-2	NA	CASSRDPNTGELFF	TGCGCCAGCAGCCGAGACCCGAACACCGGGGAGCTGTTTTTT
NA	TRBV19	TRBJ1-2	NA	CASTSLEGRAGYGYTF	TGTGCCAGTACGAGTCTAGAGGGACGGGCGGGCTATGGCTACACCTTC
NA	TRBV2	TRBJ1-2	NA	CASSATTAANYGYTF	TGTGCCAGCAGTGCTACGACAGCAGCTAACTATGGCTACACCTTC
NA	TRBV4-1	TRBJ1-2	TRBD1	CASSQDRETGGAYGYTF	TGCGCCAGCAGCCAAGATCGGGAAACAGGGGGCGCTTATGGCTACACCTTC
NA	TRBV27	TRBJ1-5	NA	CASSSRTNQPQHF	TGTGCCAGCAGTTCACGGACCAATCAGCCCCAGCATTTT
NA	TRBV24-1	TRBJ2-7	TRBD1	CATSDSQTGTGRHEQYF	TGTGCCACCAGTGATTCTCAAACCGGGACAGGGAGGCACGAGCAGTACTTC
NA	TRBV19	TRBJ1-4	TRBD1	CASSIGQGSEKLFF	TGTGCCAGTAGTATAGGACAGGGCTCTGAAAAACTGTTTTTT
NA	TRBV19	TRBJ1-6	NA	CASSRGTGGDSPLHF	TGTGCCAGTAGTCGGGGGACCGGAGGGGACTCACCCCTCCACTTT
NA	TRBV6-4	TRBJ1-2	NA	CASSDFPVGYGYTF	TGTGCCAGCAGTGACTTCCCAGTAGGCTATGGCTACACCTTC
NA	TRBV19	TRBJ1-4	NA	CASSTRSAATNEKLFF	TGTGCCAGTAGTACTCGGAGCGCAGCAACTAATGAAAAACTGTTTTTT
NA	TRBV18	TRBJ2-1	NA	CASSPPGQASYNEQFF	TGTGCCAGCTCACCACCGGGGCAGGCGTCCTACAATGAGCAGTTCTTC
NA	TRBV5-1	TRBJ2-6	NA	CASSFTSPTASGANVLTF	TGCGCCAGCAGCTTCACCTCCCCCACCGCCTCTGGGGCCAACGTCCTGACTTTC
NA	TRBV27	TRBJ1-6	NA	CASSYGSYNSPLHF	TGTGCCAGCAGTTACGGATCTTATAATTCACCCCTCCACTTT
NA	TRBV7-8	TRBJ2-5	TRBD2	CASSSSGRQETQYF	TGTGCCAGCAGCTCTAGCGGGAGGCAAGAGACCCAGTACTTC
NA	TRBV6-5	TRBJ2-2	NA	CASSYSETFSTGELFF	TGTGCCAGCAGTTACTCGGAGACTTTCTCCACCGGGGAGCTGTTTTTT
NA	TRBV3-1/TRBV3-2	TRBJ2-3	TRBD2	CASSRRTSGGSTDTQYF	TGTGCCAGCAGCCGCCGGACTAGCGGGGGGAGCACAGATACGCAGTATTTT
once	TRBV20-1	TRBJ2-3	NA	CSASAGRTDTQYF	TGCAGTGCTAGTGCGGGGCGCACAGATACGCAGTATTTT
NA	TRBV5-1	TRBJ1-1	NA	CASSFQAGNTEAFF	TGCGCCAGCAGCTTCCAGGCGGGGAACACTGAAGCTTTCTTT
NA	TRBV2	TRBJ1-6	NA	CASSDLGGRISPLHF	TGTGCCAGCAGTGACCTGGGAGGGAGGATTTCACCCCTCCACTTT
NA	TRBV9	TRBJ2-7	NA	CASSVLEDPRSYEQYF	TGTGCCAGCAGCGTATTAGAGGACCCAAGATCTTACGAGCAGTACTTC
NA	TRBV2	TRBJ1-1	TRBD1	CASRWTGNTEAFF	TGTGCCAGCAGGTGGACAGGGAACACTGAAGCTTTCTTT
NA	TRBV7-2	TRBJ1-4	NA	CASSSTGWGEKLFF	TGTGCCAGCAGCTCGACAGGCTGGGGGGAAAAACTGTTTTTT
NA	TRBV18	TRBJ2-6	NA	CASPFGSDSGANVLTF	TGTGCCAGCCCGTTCGGCAGCGACTCTGGGGCCAACGTCCTGACTTTC
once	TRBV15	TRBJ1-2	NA	CATSPRTEPYGYTF	TGTGCCACCAGCCCGCGGACAGAACCGTATGGCTACACCTTC
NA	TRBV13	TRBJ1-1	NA	CASSPIPERDAVNTEAFF	TGTGCCAGCAGCCCTATCCCGGAGCGGGACGCCGTGAACACTGAAGCTTTCTTT
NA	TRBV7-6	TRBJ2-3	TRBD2	CASSTWGTSGRGGTQYF	TGTGCCAGCAGCACCTGGGGGACTAGCGGGAGAGGAGGTACGCAGTATTTT
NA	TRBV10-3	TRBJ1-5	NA	CAISESTDNQPQHF	TGTGCCATCAGTGAGTCGACAGACAATCAGCCCCAGCATTTT
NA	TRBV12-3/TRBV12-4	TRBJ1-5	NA	CASGAISNQPQHF	TGTGCCAGCGGGGCGATTAGCAATCAGCCCCAGCATTTT
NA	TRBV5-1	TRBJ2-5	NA	CASSLAPSWETQYF	TGCGCCAGCAGCTTGGCCCCTAGCTGGGAGACCCAGTACTTC
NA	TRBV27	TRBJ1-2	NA	CASSSLRGSFKDGYTF	TGTGCCAGCAGTTCCCTACGCGGCAGCTTTAAAGATGGCTACACCTTC
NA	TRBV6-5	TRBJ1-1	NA	CASIQRGGAEAFF	TGTGCCAGCATCCAAAGAGGGGGGGCTGAAGCTTTCTTT
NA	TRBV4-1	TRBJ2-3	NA	CASSQDPVPGADTQYF	TGCGCCAGCAGCCAAGATCCAGTACCCGGCGCAGATACGCAGTATTTT
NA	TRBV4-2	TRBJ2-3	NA	CASSQQPLGSTTDTQYF	TGTGCCAGCAGCCAACAACCCTTGGGGTCGACCACAGATACGCAGTATTTT
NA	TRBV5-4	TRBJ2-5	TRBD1	CASSLPSLGGYETQYF	TGTGCCAGCAGCTTGCCCAGCTTAGGGGGCTATGAGACCCAGTACTTC
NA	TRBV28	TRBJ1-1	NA	CASSLPGEGTEAFF	TGTGCCAGCAGTTTACCAGGGGAGGGAACTGAAGCTTTCTTT
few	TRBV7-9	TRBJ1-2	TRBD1	CASVEAGQTPYGYTF	TGTGCCAGCGTCGAGGCGGGACAGACACCTTATGGCTACACCTTC
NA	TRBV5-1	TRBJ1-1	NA	CASSPAGGNTEAFF	TGCGCCAGCAGCCCGGCGGGGGGGAACACTGAAGCTTTCTTT
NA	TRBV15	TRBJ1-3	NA	CATSREGRYSGNTIYF	TGTGCCACCAGCAGAGAGGGAAGATATTCTGGAAACACCATATATTTT
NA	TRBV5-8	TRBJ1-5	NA	CASSLGGGGLSNQPQHF	TGTGCCAGCAGCTTGGGGGGCGGGGGCCTAAGCAATCAGCCCCAGCATTTT
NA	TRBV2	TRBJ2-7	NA	CATTRNRNYEQYF	TGTGCCACCACGCGAAACAGGAATTACGAGCAGTACTTC
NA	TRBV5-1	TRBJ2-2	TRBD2	CASRVAGTSTGELFF	TGCGCCAGCAGGGTAGCGGGTACGAGCACCGGGGAGCTGTTTTTT
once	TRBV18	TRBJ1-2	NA	CASSPADGSNYGYTF	TGTGCCAGCTCACCCGCGGACGGATCTAACTATGGCTACACCTTC
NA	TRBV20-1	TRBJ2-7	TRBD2	CSASAGGPYEQYF	TGCAGTGCTAGTGCGGGAGGGCCATACGAGCAGTACTTC
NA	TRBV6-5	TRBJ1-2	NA	CASSYSGYYGYTF	TGTGCCAGCAGTTACTCGGGATACTATGGCTACACCTTC
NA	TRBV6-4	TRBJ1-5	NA	CAAGDGGNQPQHF	TGTGCCGCGGGGGATGGCGGCAATCAGCCCCAGCATTTT
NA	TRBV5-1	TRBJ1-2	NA	CASSLRGGRGYTF	TGCGCCAGCAGCTTGCGGGGAGGGCGCGGCTACACCTTC
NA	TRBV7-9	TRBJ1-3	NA	CASSLSSGRSGNTIYF	TGTGCCAGCAGCCTGAGCTCTGGCCGCTCTGGAAACACCATATATTTT
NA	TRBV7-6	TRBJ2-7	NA	CASSPLEGYEQYF	TGTGCCAGCAGCCCACTAGAAGGGTACGAGCAGTACTTC
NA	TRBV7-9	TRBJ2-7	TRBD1	CASSLGTGYYEQYF	TGTGCCAGCAGCTTAGGGACAGGTTATTACGAGCAGTACTTC